What follows is one TCR beta chain and its context. The antigen it binds to is not known. The input lacks base qualities; no much larger clone sits a single base away. Receptors were amplified or captured by 5' RACE. Reads for this sample came from a NextSeq 500. To correct for sequencing error and PCR bias, the TCR library protocol tagged individual cDNA molecules with unique molecular identifiers. Sequencing covered both TCR alpha and beta chains, and within each sample the abundances of alpha and beta sequences were tightly co-correlated. In the authors' own workflow: Decombinator V4 was used to annotate TCR sequences for V gene, J gene and CDR3. Expanded TCRs were defined as changing significantly between any two time points under a Poisson model with p below 0.0001. TCR abundances were normalised to the total number of TCRs sequenced per sample and expressed as counts per million. MAIT TCRs were defined by TRAV1-2 paired with TRAJ12, TRAJ20 or TRAJ33, and iNKT TCRs by TRAV10 paired with TRAJ18. VDJdb, accessed 1 November 2021, was searched for CMV, EBV and SARS-CoV-2 annotated TCRs, excluding TCRs annotated for multiple antigens. TCRdb reprocessed the public reads (quality trimming at Q25 with fastp, clone calling with MiXCR) and kept in-frame beta chains. Rows with a matching CDR3 protein are joined into one entry that keeps the most common DNA and genes. The V and J calls shown here were made by TCRdb, not taken from the authors' results. Here the sample has 50,000 to 65,000 distinct CDR3 sequences; around 20% occur a single time. 7.5% to 10% of the sample is taken by the ten largest.

The sample is drawn from a study of early T cells in non-severe SARS-CoV-2 infection (TCRdb year 2021). Regarding the study in general: Bulk RNA from unsorted whole blood was used for TCR sequencing, so alpha and beta chains could not be paired. Results and caveats for the whole study, not just this receptor: VDJdb matching was skewed toward anti-spike CD8 responses and likely underestimated virus-specific expansions by missing private and CD4 specificities.

A case-control design nested within a healthcare worker cohort in London, UK, was used, with weekly nasopharyngeal swab PCR tests and blood sampling performed. Between 23 and 31 March 2020, the week of the UK lockdown, healthcare workers were enrolled and then followed up weekly for as long as 16 weeks. The germline V gene (reference sequence) yields SEHNR for CDR1 and FQNEAQ for CDR2. CDR3 length: 13 amino acids, cysteine to phenylalanine. The read is trimmed to its CDR3 DNA, 39 bases read in frame from base 1. V loses 2 bases, J loses 4 bases, and the germline ends lie 9 bases apart. This receptor chain uses TRBV7-9 and TRBJ2-7; TRBD1 is a weak D gene call, 6 bases matching. The receptor's source is an adult who was a healthcare worker with PCR-confirmed SARS-CoV-2 infection or an uninfected control (not recorded which). The sequences come from whole blood, collected at baseline. CDR3 protein: CASSLPGQYEQYF. Read as DNA, the sequence is TGTGCCAGCAGCTTACCAGGACAGTACGAGCAGTACTTC.